The entry below describes one T cell receptor beta chain. Antigen specificity is unknown. This specimen belongs to a study of T cell responses to AZD1222 COVID-19 vaccine. Overall study findings and caveats: Among those given AZD1222, only five or six were seropositive at baseline.

Trimming shortened V by 1 base and J by 1 base, and 10 bases separated the two germline ends. Germline CDR1 is SGHVS and CDR2 is FQNEAQ. This CDR3 comprises 15 residues. Here immunoSEQ multiplex PCR was the method, and the copy in TCRdb shows in-frame clones only, minus some. The profile shows approximately 130,000 clones, 86% of them singletons. Sequenced material: peripheral blood, taken 28 days after the second AZD1222 dose. This TCR was recovered from an adult who received the AZD1222 COVID-19 vaccine. The J gene is TRBJ1-1, the V gene TRBV7-8; no clear D. CDR3 DNA sequence: TGTGCCAGCAGCTTAGGATGGGGTGAGAACACTGAAGCTTTCTTT. Residues: CASSLGWGENTEAFF.